The 2 T cell receptor beta chains below all came from one sample that was sequenced in a study of chemoradiotherapy in HPV16-positive cancers. Profiled with immunoSEQ multiplex PCR; TCRdb holds only in-frame clones, not every one. The table lists 9,900 or so clones, around 80% of them singletons, with about 14% in the top ten. Source: tumor tissue, taken from a patient who underwent chemoradiotherapy. These receptors all stem from a human donor with HPV-associated anogenital cancer.

The chain couples TRBV19 to TRBJ1-1; 7 nucleotides match TRBD1. This CDR3 contains 13 residues. The V gene's germline CDR1 is LNHDA and CDR2 SQIVND (reference sequence). J was trimmed by 6 bases and V by 9 bases; bases with no gene match: 10. The CDR3 loop is CASHRQGGAEAFF. The CDR3 DNA follows: TGTGCCAGCCATAGACAGGGAGGGGCTGAAGCTTTCTTT.

The gene calls are TRBV27 and TRBJ2-7, with a weak D call TRBD2 (7 bases). Germline assignment: CDR1 MNHEY and CDR2 SMNVEV (reference sequence). This CDR3 is built from 13 residues. The V end lost 5 bases, the J end lost 2 bases, and 10 bases lay between the germline ends. CDR3 residues: CASSPGGPYEQYF. In DNA form, the CDR3 reads TGTGCCAGCAGTCCGGGGGGCCCCTACGAGCAGTACTTC.